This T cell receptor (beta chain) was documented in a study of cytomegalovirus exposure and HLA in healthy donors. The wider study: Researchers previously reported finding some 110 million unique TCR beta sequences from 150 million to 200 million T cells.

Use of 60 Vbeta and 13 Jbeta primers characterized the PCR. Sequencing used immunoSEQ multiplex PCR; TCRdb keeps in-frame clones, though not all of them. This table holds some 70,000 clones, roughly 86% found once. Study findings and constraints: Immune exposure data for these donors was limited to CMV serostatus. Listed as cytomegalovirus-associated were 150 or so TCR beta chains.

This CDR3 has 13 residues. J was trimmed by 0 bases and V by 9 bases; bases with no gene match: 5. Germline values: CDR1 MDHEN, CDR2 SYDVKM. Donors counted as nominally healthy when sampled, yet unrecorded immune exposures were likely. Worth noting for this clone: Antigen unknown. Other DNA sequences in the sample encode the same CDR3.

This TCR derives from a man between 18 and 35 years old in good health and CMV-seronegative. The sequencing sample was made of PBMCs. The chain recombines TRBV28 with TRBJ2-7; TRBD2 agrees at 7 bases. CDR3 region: CASPGTNSYEQYF. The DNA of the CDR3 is TGTGCCAGTCCCGGGACTAACTCCTACGAGCAGTACTTC.